The following is a T cell receptor beta chain sequence with its context. In its sample, this clonotype was seen many times. Which antigen it targets is not known. The record has no base qualities; no much larger clone is one base away. The germline V gene (reference sequence) provides CDR1 DFQATT and CDR2 SNEGSKA. From its cysteine to its phenylalanine, the CDR3 spans 15 amino acids. Kept here is only the CDR3 DNA, which spans 45 bases and is read in frame from base 1. The V and J ends are trimmed by 6 bases and 0 bases, leaving 17 bases between them. This sample stems from a study of T-cell reconstitution after alpha-beta-depleted transplantation in children (TCRdb year 2016). Regarding the study in general: The study quantitatively tracked T-cell immune reconstitution after TCRalphabeta/CD19-depleted allogeneic hematopoietic cell transplantation in children using TCR repertoire profiling.

The library was produced with PCR. Sequencing was carried out with an Illumina HiSeq 2500. To normalize quantification of the TCRbeta repertoire, the TCR libraries were built with molecular barcoding that relied on unique molecular identifiers. In TCRdb, the public reads were trimmed at Q25 with fastp and aligned with MiXCR, with productive beta chains retained. CDR3 protein sequences are deduplicated, and each keeps its most common genes and DNA. The sample yields about 640,000 distinct CDR3 sequences; around a sixth were counted once. The ten top clones hold approximately 1.1% of the sample. The sequence came from a human donor who donated a stem cell graft to a child with acute myeloid leukemia. This material consisted of PBMCs from the stem cell graft donor, taken from the stem cell graft. The chain is encoded by TRBV20-1 joined to TRBJ1-1; the D gene is possibly TRBD1, with 6 bases matching. This receptor has the CDR3 CSAGSGALMNTEAFF. The bases read TGCAGTGCCGGCTCGGGGGCACTTATGAACACTGAAGCTTTCTTT.